The 10 T cell receptor beta chains in this list originate from one sample, sequenced in a study of technical replicates of blood from several donors. Only in-frame clones appear in the TCRdb table, and some are missing; sequencing was by immunoSEQ multiplex PCR. The table shows 54,000 or so clones, with about 93% occurring only once. Sequenced sample: T cells isolated from PBMCs. These receptors were obtained from a human donor in good health.

In its sample, this clone was seen once. The chain employs TRBV20-1 and TRBJ2-1, with D hard to call. CDR3 length: 11 residues. V was trimmed by 4 bases and J by 5 bases, leaving 6 bases between them. The germline V gene has CDR1 DFQATT and CDR2 SNEGSKA (reference sequence). The CDR3 nucleotides read TGCAGTGCTACGCGGAACAATGAGCAGTTCTTC. Amino acids: CSATRNNEQFF.

In DNA form, the CDR3 reads TGCGCCAGCAACAAGGGCGGACAGGGGCACACTGAAGCTTTCTTT. Translated, it gives CASNKGGQGHTEAFF. The chain links TRBV5-1 to TRBJ1-1; TRBD1 aligns across 9 bases. J was trimmed by 3 bases and V by 6 bases; bases with no gene match: 9. The germline CDR1 and CDR2 sequences are SGHRS and YFSETQ. The CDR3 is made up of 15 amino acids.

This clone was recorded a few times. The V call is TRBV28, the J call TRBJ1-1; no firm D call. Germline V gene data show CDR1 as MDHEN and CDR2 as SYDVKM. Between the trimmed V and J ends, which lost 6 bases and 1 base, there was a span of 6 bases. The CDR3 totals 12 residues. CDR3: CASSERNTEAFF. As DNA, the CDR3 is TGTGCCAGCAGCGAGAGGAACACTGAAGCTTTCTTT.

CDR3 sequence: CASTGTGYEQYF. CDR3 DNA sequence: TGTGCCAGCACTGGGACTGGCTACGAGCAGTACTTC. The chain recombines TRBV6-6 with TRBJ2-7; D might be TRBD2 (6 bases). The CDR3 spans 12 residues. Germline-derived CDR1 and CDR2 are MNHNY and SVGAGI (reference sequence). The germline V and J ends were trimmed by 7 bases and 3 bases, with 10 bases remaining between them.

The chain has TRBV6-5 and TRBJ1-5, with D maybe TRBD1 (5 bases). V gave up 6 bases and J gave up 1 base, with 13 bases separating them. Germline CDR1 MNHEY, CDR2 SVGAGI. The CDR3 is made up of 15 amino acids. The CDR3 DNA reads TGTGCCAGCAGGGGGGGTGTAGGGAGCAATCAGCCCCAGCATTTT. Translation gives CASRGGVGSNQPQHF.

The chain carries TRBV28 and TRBJ2-7, with 8 bases that match TRBD1. Looked up from germline, CDR1 is MDHEN and CDR2 is SYDVKM. The CDR3 is 15 amino acids. The V gene end was trimmed by 5 bases and the J gene end by 5 bases; junction bases not matched to a gene: 11. CDR3 sequence (DNA): TGTGCCAGCAGTCTAACGACAGGGGTTTTGGACGAGCAGTACTTC. It translates to CASSLTTGVLDEQYF.

J is TRBJ1-6 and V is TRBV7-9, with D unclear. The germline V gene has CDR1 SEHNR and CDR2 FQNEAQ (reference sequence). The CDR3 covers 15 residues. Trimming stripped 5 bases from V and 3 bases from J, with 11 bases between. The CDR3 coding sequence is TGTGCCAGCAGCCCCCCCGGGGTCTATAATTCACCCCTCCACTTT. Protein sequence: CASSPPGVYNSPLHF. The full variable domain, rest sourced from reference TRBV7-9 and TRBJ1-6, is DTGVSQNPRHKITKRGQNVTFRCDPISEHNRLYWYRQTLGQGPEFLTYFQNEAQLEKSRLLSDRFSAERPKGSFSTLEIQRTEQGDSAMYLCASSPPGVYNSPLHFGNGTRLTVT.

V gene TRBV5-1 combines with J gene TRBJ2-3; D unresolved. V was pared by 2 bases and J by 4 bases, with 11 bases between. The germline V gene encodes CDR1 SGHRS and CDR2 YFSETQ. CDR3 length: 14 residues. The CDR3 spells CASSFAQAADTQYF. The CDR3 DNA is TGCGCCAGCAGCTTTGCCCAAGCCGCAGATACGCAGTATTTT.

The rearrangement uses TRBV6-6 and TRBJ2-3; D is ambiguous. This CDR3 has 13 amino acids. V shed 1 base and J shed 4 bases, with 6 bases lying between them. Per germline, CDR1 MNHNY and CDR2 SVGAGI (reference sequence). In DNA, the CDR3 is TGTGCCAGCAGTTACTTTAGTTCAGATACGCAGTATTTT. This codes for CASSYFSSDTQYF.

This sequence joins TRBV29-1 and TRBJ2-3; 11 bases line up with TRBD2. This CDR3 has 14 amino acids. V dropped 4 bases and J dropped 6; count of bases not matched to a gene: 6. The germline CDR1 and CDR2 sequences are SQVTM and ANQGSEA. CDR3 sequence reads: CSVGYSGRVDTQYF. The CDR3 coding sequence is TGCAGCGTTGGGTATAGCGGGAGGGTTGATACGCAGTATTTT.